A selection of T cell receptor beta chains follows, all from one sample in a study of shared clonotypes between healthy human individuals. Libraries were prepared by immunoSEQ multiplex PCR; TCRdb keeps only in-frame clonotypes and omits some of them. The data show 1,100,000 or so clones, around 78% seen once. Sequencing was done on a sample of memory CD4+ T cells from PBMCs. The source of these receptors is a man between 18 and 29 years old in good health. Some clones in this sample may be carry-over from other donors' samples. Each CDR3 is given with its conserved first and last residue. A D gene is named only where the DNA matches it firmly. Rows may omit the clone size; those that give it use once, few, many or a size class.

cdr3_length j_call d_call clone_size v_call cdr3_aa cdr3_nt
14 TRBJ1-4 . . TRBV18 CASSPMAGVEKLFF TGTGCCAGCTCACCAATGGCAGGGGTTGAAAAACTGTTTTTT
22 TRBJ2-6 TRBD1 . TRBV5-3 CARSPGTGRRGLFTSGANVLTF TGTGCCAGAAGCCCCGGGACAGGCAGGAGGGGATTGTTTACATCTGGGGCCAACGTCCTGACTTTC
12 TRBJ1-4 . . TRBV11-2 CASSLVFGKLFF TGTGCCAGCAGCTTAGTTTTTGGGAAACTGTTTTTT
16 TRBJ2-1 TRBD2 once TRBV11-1 CASSPPGLAGYNEQFF TGTGCCAGCAGCCCCCCTGGACTAGCGGGGTACAATGAGCAGTTCTTC
14 TRBJ2-3 TRBD1 few TRBV2 CASDTGGWTDTQYF TGTGCCAGCGATACAGGGGGGTGGACAGATACGCAGTATTTT
14 TRBJ2-7 TRBD1 . TRBV6-5 CASSSYRGAYEQYF TGTGCCAGCAGTTCCTACAGGGGTGCCTACGAGCAGTACTTC
15 TRBJ1-3 TRBD1 . TRBV5-1 CASSVAGGFGNTIYF TGCGCCAGCAGCGTCGCAGGGGGCTTTGGAAACACCATATATTTT
13 TRBJ1-2 TRBD1 . TRBV6-1 CASSVGQSYGYTF TGTGCCAGCAGTGTGGGACAGAGCTATGGCTACACCTTC
14 TRBJ2-3 TRBD1 few TRBV5-1 CASSFDRGIDTQYF TGCGCCAGCAGCTTTGACAGGGGCATAGATACGCAGTATTTT
15 TRBJ2-7 TRBD1 . TRBV28 CASSPNRDSRLEQYF TGTGCCAGCAGTCCCAACCGGGACAGTCGGCTCGAGCAGTACTTC
15 TRBJ2-7 . few TRBV7-7 CASSRGTLPQYEQYF TGTGCCAGCAGCCGAGGGACATTGCCGCAGTACGAGCAGTACTTC
15 TRBJ2-7 . . TRBV5-5 CASSLWWYGTYEQYF TGTGCCAGCAGCTTGTGGTGGTACGGAACCTACGAGCAGTACTTC
13 TRBJ1-2 . few TRBV5-1 CASSLVGRDGYTF TGCGCCAGCAGCTTGGTAGGGAGGGATGGCTACACCTTC
13 TRBJ1-4 . once TRBV28 CASSLPGLEKLFF TGTGCCAGCAGTTTACCGGGTCTCGAAAAACTGTTTTTT
13 TRBJ1-5 . many TRBV10-1 CASSESRNQPQHF TGCGCCAGCAGTGAGTCGAGAAATCAGCCCCAGCATTTT
15 TRBJ1-5 TRBD1 few TRBV2 CASSYTDRVNQPQHF TGTGCCAGCAGTTATACCGACAGGGTAAATCAGCCCCAGCATTTT
14 TRBJ1-1 . . TRBV18 CASSPPPEGTEAFF TGTGCCAGCTCACCGCCTCCTGAGGGGACTGAAGCTTTCTTT
21 TRBJ2-3 TRBD2 . TRBV27 CASSGPTSGPVGRSSTDTQYF TGTGCCAGCAGTGGCCCAACTAGCGGGCCAGTCGGAAGGTCTAGCACAGATACGCAGTATTTT
15 TRBJ2-7 . . TRBV28 CASSPPHRPVYEQYF TGTGCCAGCAGTCCTCCCCACCGGCCCGTCTACGAGCAGTACTTC
16 TRBJ1-2 . . TRBV15 CATSSGGGGKYYGYTF TGTGCCACCAGCAGCGGCGGGGGGGGCAAGTACTATGGCTACACCTTC
13 TRBJ1-2 . . TRBV6-5 CASSYSAGYGYTF TGTGCCAGCAGTTACTCGGCGGGCTATGGCTACACCTTC
13 TRBJ2-6 . once TRBV28 CAIRGPGANVLTF TGTGCCATCCGGGGGCCTGGGGCCAACGTCCTGACTTTC
14 TRBJ2-1 . . TRBV28 CASSPPQVLSEQFF TGTGCCAGCAGTCCTCCACAGGTTTTGAGTGAGCAGTTCTTC